Listed below are T cell receptor beta chains from one sample, sequenced in a study of shared clonotypes between healthy human individuals. Data came from immunoSEQ multiplex PCR; TCRdb stores just in-frame clones and leaves some out. Of about 530,000 clones in the sample, roughly 85% were seen once. The specimen sequenced was PBMCs. Source of these receptors: a woman aged 40-49 years in good health. Some clones in this sample may be carry-over from other donors' samples. Both conserved end residues are part of each CDR3. D genes are given only for firm matches. Clone sizes are given selectively: once, few, many, or a class where the clone is expanded.

>once|TRBV9|TRBD2|TRBJ2-6
CASTLAGAGANVLTF
TGTGCCAGCACTTTAGCGGGAGCCGGGGCCAACGTCCTGACTTTC
>NA|TRBV5-1|NA|TRBJ2-7
CASSLTGAGNEQYF
TGCGCCAGCAGCTTGACTGGGGCAGGGAATGAGCAGTACTTC
>NA|TRBV28|NA|TRBJ2-3
CASSFRNTQYF
TGTGCCAGCAGTTTTAGGAATACGCAGTATTTT
>NA|TRBV2|NA|TRBJ2-2
CASSEVSYRVTGELFF
TGTGCCAGCAGTGAAGTTTCCTACAGGGTAACCGGGGAGCTGTTTTTT
>NA|TRBV10-3|TRBD1|TRBJ2-5
CAVAKGQPQETQYF
TGTGCCGTCGCGAAGGGACAGCCCCAAGAGACCCAGTACTTC
>few|TRBV5-1|NA|TRBJ2-5
CASSPDPQETQYF
TGCGCCAGCAGCCCGGACCCCCAAGAGACCCAGTACTTC
>NA|TRBV10-3|TRBD2|TRBJ2-2
CACSSGSAELTGELFF
TGTGCCTGCTCTAGCGGGAGTGCCGAGTTAACCGGGGAGCTGTTTTTT
>once|TRBV9|NA|TRBJ2-7
CASSPRDAYEQYF
TGTGCCAGCAGTCCTCGGGACGCCTACGAGCAGTACTTC
>few|TRBV6-5|NA|TRBJ2-7
CASSYGLQYKQYF
TGTGCCAGCAGTTACGGGTTACAGTACAAGCAGTACTTC
>NA|TRBV10-3|NA|TRBJ1-1
CAISVLADDTEAFF
TGTGCCATCAGTGTATTGGCCGACGACACTGAAGCTTTCTTT
>NA|TRBV27|TRBD1|TRBJ2-5
CAASPTGQETQYF
TGTGCCGCCTCACCGACAGGGCAAGAGACCCAGTACTTC
>NA|TRBV2|TRBD2|TRBJ2-1
CASKAGGGYGTYNEQFF
TGTGCCAGCAAGGCGGGAGGGGGGTACGGAACCTACAATGAGCAGTTCTTC
>NA|TRBV4-1|NA|TRBJ1-1
CASSQDRVMLNTEAFF
TGCGCCAGCAGCCAAGACAGGGTAATGCTGAACACTGAAGCTTTCTTT
>NA|TRBV13|TRBD1|TRBJ1-1
CASSLGTGGMNTEAFF
TGTGCCAGCAGCTTAGGTACAGGGGGGATGAACACTGAAGCTTTCTTT
>NA|TRBV28|TRBD1|TRBJ2-2
CASSSIGQATGELFF
TGTGCCAGCAGTTCGATTGGACAGGCCACCGGGGAGCTGTTTTTT
>once|TRBV28|TRBD1|TRBJ2-2
CASSTPGQGAGELFF
TGTGCCAGCAGTACACCGGGACAGGGGGCCGGGGAGCTGTTTTTT
>NA|TRBV28|NA|TRBJ2-3
CASSYTGTWIDTQYF
TGTGCCAGCAGTTACACGGGGACATGGATAGATACGCAGTATTTT
>NA|TRBV7-2|TRBD2|TRBJ2-3
CASTVAGSTDTQYF
TGTGCCAGCACCGTAGCGGGAAGCACAGATACGCAGTATTTT
>NA|TRBV29-1|NA|TRBJ2-1
CSVEGDLGMARSYNEQFF
TGCAGCGTTGAAGGGGACCTAGGGATGGCCCGCTCCTACAATGAGCAGTTCTTC
>NA|TRBV28|NA|TRBJ1-5
CASKLARQPQHF
TGTGCCAGCAAGCTGGCGAGGCAGCCCCAGCATTTT
>many|TRBV4-1|TRBD2|TRBJ2-5
CASSHGLASYQETQYF
TGCGCCAGCAGCCATGGACTAGCGTCGTACCAAGAGACCCAGTACTTC
>NA|TRBV4-2|NA|TRBJ1-4
CASSQTGTYEKLFF
TGTGCCAGCAGCCAAACCGGGACCTATGAAAAACTGTTTTTT
>NA|TRBV28|NA|TRBJ1-5
CASSLPPGAGQPQHF
TGTGCCAGCAGTTTACCCCCAGGGGCAGGACAGCCCCAGCATTTT
>NA|TRBV11-1|NA|TRBJ2-7
CASSLVPTGFFSYEQYF
TGTGCCAGCAGCTTAGTCCCCACAGGCTTTTTCTCCTACGAGCAGTACTTC
>few|TRBV28|NA|TRBJ2-2
CASRRTRVPGELFF
TGTGCCAGCAGGAGGACGAGGGTCCCCGGGGAGCTGTTTTTT
>NA|TRBV7-9|NA|TRBJ2-3
CASSLTGGTDTQYF
TGTGCCAGCAGCTTAACCGGGGGCACAGATACGCAGTATTTT
>NA|TRBV27|TRBD2|TRBJ2-7
CASRPVAGPYEQYF
TGTGCCAGCAGACCCGTAGCGGGGCCCTACGAGCAGTACTTC
>NA|TRBV30|NA|TRBJ1-2
CAWSARPQGGYTF
TGTGCCTGGAGTGCCCGTCCCCAGGGAGGCTACACCTTC
>few|TRBV2|NA|TRBJ2-7
CASVGTASYEQYF
TGTGCCAGCGTCGGGACGGCATCCTACGAGCAGTACTTC
>NA|TRBV10-2|TRBD1|TRBJ2-6
CASRGTGGAGANVLTF
TGCGCCAGCAGGGGGACAGGTGGTGCTGGGGCCAACGTCCTGACTTTC
>once|TRBV6-1|NA|TRBJ2-7
CASSGLQPSEQYF
TGTGCCAGCAGTGGCCTACAACCTTCGGAGCAGTACTTC
>once|TRBV9|TRBD2|TRBJ2-1
CASSTPPSGREQFF
TGTGCCAGCAGCACCCCCCCCAGCGGGAGGGAGCAGTTCTTC
>NA|TRBV28|TRBD1|TRBJ1-6
CAYSRGQNNSPLHF
TGTGCCTACTCCAGGGGGCAGAATAATTCACCCCTCCACTTT
>NA|TRBV28|NA|TRBJ2-7
CASSSGYLDEEQYF
TGTGCCAGCAGTTCAGGGTATCTGGACGAGGAGCAGTACTTC
>few|TRBV19|NA|TRBJ2-1
CASSKDRPAGNEQFF
TGTGCCAGTAGTAAAGACCGACCAGCGGGTAATGAGCAGTTCTTC
>NA|TRBV4-1|TRBD1|TRBJ1-1
CASSRTGANTEAFF
TGCGCCAGCAGCCGGACAGGAGCCAACACTGAAGCTTTCTTT
>NA|TRBV6-1|NA|TRBJ2-3
CASSLELGDTQYF
TGTGCCAGCAGTTTAGAATTGGGAGATACGCAGTATTTT
>NA|TRBV28|NA|TRBJ1-1
CASSFWVTEAFF
TGTGCCAGCAGTTTTTGGGTTACTGAAGCTTTCTTT
>few|TRBV5-4|NA|TRBJ2-1
CASSSTGDYYNEQFF
TGTGCCAGCAGCTCGACAGGGGACTATTACAATGAGCAGTTCTTC
>NA|TRBV5-6|NA|TRBJ2-1
CASSLEGRGFDNEQFF
TGTGCCAGCAGCTTGGAGGGCAGAGGGTTTGACAATGAGCAGTTCTTC
>NA|TRBV11-2|NA|TRBJ2-5
CASSAPFRAKETQYF
TGTGCCAGCAGCGCCCCCTTTAGGGCAAAGGAGACCCAGTACTTC
>few|TRBV4-2|NA|TRBJ1-1
CASSQGLGDTEAFF
TGTGCCAGCAGCCAAGGTTTAGGGGACACTGAAGCTTTCTTT
>NA|TRBV4-1|TRBD2|TRBJ2-2
CASSQEGTSATGELFF
TGCGCCAGCAGCCAAGAGGGGACTAGTGCCACCGGGGAGCTGTTTTTT
>NA|TRBV19|NA|TRBJ2-6
CASSITGAGGANVLTF
TGTGCCAGTAGTATAACAGGGGCGGGAGGGGCCAACGTCCTGACTTTC
>NA|TRBV9|TRBD2|TRBJ2-7
CASSPRPSGATYEQYF
TGTGCCAGCAGCCCACGGCCCAGCGGGGCAACCTACGAGCAGTACTTC
>NA|TRBV6-5|NA|TRBJ2-2
CASSYSAGSVGELFF
TGTGCCAGCAGTTACTCTGCCGGGTCGGTCGGGGAGCTGTTTTTT
>NA|TRBV18|NA|TRBJ2-7
CASSPPVGAYEQYF
TGTGCCAGCTCGCCCCCGGTAGGGGCCTACGAGCAGTACTTC
>many|TRBV27|TRBD1|TRBJ2-2
CASSYGTASTGELFF
TGTGCCAGCAGTTACGGGACAGCTAGCACCGGGGAGCTGTTTTTT
>NA|TRBV5-1|NA|TRBJ2-5
CASSNRVSETQYF
TGCGCCAGCAGCAACAGGGTTTCGGAGACCCAGTACTTC
>NA|TRBV7-2|TRBD2|TRBJ2-7
CASSSSSGTSEQYF
TGTGCCAGCAGCTCTTCCAGCGGGACGAGCGAGCAGTACTTC
>NA|TRBV10-1|TRBD2|TRBJ2-3
CASSDPGLAGGPDTQYF
TGCGCCAGCAGTGACCCGGGACTAGCGGGAGGGCCCGATACGCAGTATTTT
>NA|TRBV6-4|TRBD2|TRBJ2-2
CASSGLAGEAGELFF
TGTGCCAGCAGCGGACTAGCGGGAGAAGCCGGGGAGCTGTTTTTT
>NA|TRBV7-2|TRBD1|TRBJ1-2
CASSLDGAGGTF
TGTGCCAGCAGCTTAGATGGGGCAGGGGGGACCTTC